These 32 T cell receptor delta chains came from one sample sequenced in a study of Vδ1+ human thymocytes. General study points: In the thymus, TRG and TRD repertoires looked highly polyclonal with Gaussian CDR3 lengths.

The template was reverse-transcribed extracted RNA. The CDR3 regions were amplified by multiplex PCR from V-gene primers to a constant-region primer. With CATT, TCRdb re-called clones from the multiplex PCR reads. The table records fewer than 30,000 delta-chain clones, roughly 6.7% of them present only once. Their antigens remain unidentified. Sequencing used Vdelta1+ gamma-delta thymocytes from the thymus. The subset was: FACS-sorted CD3+ TCRalphabeta- TCRVdelta1+ TCRVdelta2- thymocytes. All receptors come from a girl under two years old who had congenital heart surgery.

This clone has only a few counts. V is TRDV1 and J is TRDJ1, with TRDD3 identical over 12 bases. The J segment lost 2 bases and the V segment lost 1 base, leaving 11 bases of the junction unmatched. From germline, CDR1 is TSWWSYY and CDR2 QGS. CDR3 size: 19 residues. In nucleotides, the CDR3 is TGTGCTCTTGGGGAACAGGCTGCCTGGGGGATACGCAAAACCGATAAACTCATCTTT. Translated: CALGEQAAWGIRKTDKLIF.

The V and J genes are TRDV1 and TRDJ1; 7 nucleotides line up with TRDD3. This CDR3 has 21 residues. After removal of 2 bases from V and 0 bases from J, the junction contained 21 bases not matched to a gene. Per the germline V gene, CDR1 is TSWWSYY and CDR2 is QGS. The CDR3 sequence is CALGESILLGVPLTNTDKLIF. Written as DNA, the CDR3 is TGTGCTCTTGGGGAAAGCATCCTTCTGGGGGTTCCCTTAACAAACACCGATAAACTCATCTTT.

This clone was counted a few times. This chain connects TRDV1 to TRDJ1; D might be TRDD2 (6 bases). The CDR3 is 15 amino acids. Germline V gives CDR1 TSWWSYY, CDR2 QGS. V was shortened by 2 bases and J by 4 bases, with 14 bases between the two germline ends. CDR3 bases: TGTGCTCTTGGGGAATTGGTCCTACTGAACGATAAACTCATCTTT. Its protein is CALGELVLLNDKLIF.

The chain employs TRDV1 and TRDJ1; TRDD3 matches 7 bases. J was trimmed by 9 bases and V by 1 base; bases with no gene match: 5. Germline CDR1 reads TSWWSYY; CDR2 reads QGS. There are 13 residues in the CDR3. CDR3 loop: CALGEPRDTELIF. The CDR3 bases are TGTGCTCTTGGGGAACCGAGGGATACCGAACTCATCTTT.

The V gene is TRDV1, the J gene TRDJ1, with 7 bases identical to TRDD2. The CDR3 has 21 residues. V shed 5 bases, J shed 2 bases, and the junction held 26 bases outside the gene matches. Per the germline V gene, CDR1 is TSWWSYY and CDR2 is QGS. In nucleotides, the CDR3 is TGTGCTCTTGGGCCTAACGGGATTCCTACGGGGGCCCGTACCGAAACCGATAAACTCATCTTT. Its protein product is CALGPNGIPTGARTETDKLIF.

The chain is built from TRDV1 and TRDJ1; D not resolved. V was shortened by 3 bases and J by 0 bases, with 23 bases between the two germline ends. The CDR3 totals 19 residues. From germline, CDR1 is TSWWSYY and CDR2 QGS. The CDR3 DNA sequence: TGTGCTCTTGGGGACCTCACACGTATCACTACCTCGTACACCGATAAACTCATCTTT. This sequence encodes CALGDLTRITTSYTDKLIF.

This clone was picked up a small number of times. J is TRDJ1 and V is TRDV1; D is ambiguous. Trimming pared 2 bases from V and 8 bases from J, leaving 27 bases between. This CDR3 comprises 18 residues. The germline gives CDR1 TSWWSYY, CDR2 QGS. The CDR3 bases are TGTGCTCTTGGGGAAAGGCTCTACGTTTGCGGACCGAGTGTAAAACTCATCTTT. Translating it yields CALGERLYVCGPSVKLIF.

In this sample, this clone turned up a few times. This may be a read error: a much more frequent sequence differs by one nucleotide. The chain combines TRDV2 with TRDJ3, with D maybe TRDD3 (5 bases). V lost 0 bases and J lost 0, with 14 bases in between. The CDR3 spans 19 residues. In germline, CDR1 is GEAIGNYY, CDR2 EKD. CDR3 residues: CACDTAGSPSSWDTRQMFF. As DNA, the CDR3 is TGTGCCTGTGACACCGCTGGGTCCCCTAGCTCCTGGGACACCCGACAGATGTTTTTC.

This sequence joins TRDV1 and TRDJ1, with TRDD3 matching over 12 bases. The trim removed 5 bases at V and 2 bases at J, leaving 9 bases unmatched. Per germline, CDR1 TSWWSYY and CDR2 QGS. The CDR3 covers 17 residues. The CDR3 spells CALGLRWGIRITDKLIF. CDR3 bases: TGTGCTCTTGGGCTACGCTGGGGGATACGAATAACCGATAAACTCATCTTT.

A few counts support this clone. The J gene is TRDJ1, the V gene TRDV1; TRDD3 matches at 10 bases. V lost 3 bases and J lost 0; bases outside the gene matches: 19. Germline CDR1 is TSWWSYY and CDR2 is QGS. There are 21 residues in the CDR3. The CDR3 protein is CALGEGRPNGVTGGYTDKLIF. CDR3 sequence (DNA): TGTGCTCTTGGGGAGGGCCGCCCCAACGGGGTAACTGGGGGATACACCGATAAACTCATCTTT.

This clone was found a few times. The chain joins TRDV1 to TRDJ1, with 10 bases lining up with TRDD3. After removal of 0 bases from V and 0 bases from J, the junction contained 7 bases not matched to a gene. The CDR3 runs 18 residues. The V gene's germline CDR1 is TSWWSYY and CDR2 QGS. CDR3 sequence (DNA): TGTGCTCTTGGGGAACTAACAGTGGGGGATACTTACACCGATAAACTCATCTTT. Residues: CALGELTVGDTYTDKLIF.

This clone was seen a few times. V is TRDV1 and J is TRDJ1, with 8 positions matching TRDD3. V was clipped by 2 bases and J by 7 bases; unmatched bases: 9. This CDR3 is built from 15 residues. Germline V gives CDR1 TSWWSYY, CDR2 QGS. The CDR3 sequence: CALGEVGGIRGKLIF. Here the CDR3 DNA reads TGTGCTCTTGGGGAAGTGGGCGGGATACGAGGTAAACTCATCTTT.

The count of this clone is one. The rearrangement uses TRDV1 and TRDJ1, with 9 bases identical to TRDD2. TCRdb carries no J gene annotation; the J gene was assigned here by matching the DNA with germline. The ends lost 2 bases at V and 4 bases at J; junction bases unmatched: 29. The germline gives CDR1 TSWWSYY, CDR2 QGS. This CDR3 is built from 23 residues. The DNA of the CDR3 is TGTGCTCTTGGGGAAAAGACTCCTTCCTACGTGAAGGGGCTAACCGACCGGAGCGATAAACTCATCTTT. This encodes CALGEKTPSYVKGLTDRSDKLIF.

The rearrangement joins TRDV1 to TRDJ1; 7 bases agree with TRDD3. The J segment lost 9 bases and the V segment lost 2 bases, leaving 12 bases of the junction unmatched. CDR1 is TSWWSYY, CDR2 QGS, per germline. The length of the CDR3 is 15 residues. CDR3 sequence (DNA): TGTGCTCTTGGGGAAAGGGGGGCTCTGGGGGTGGAACTCATCTTT. It translates to CALGERGALGVELIF.

This clone came up a few times. V is TRDV1 and J is TRDJ1; 9 nucleotides match TRDD2. The CDR3 covers 21 residues. The germline CDR1 and CDR2 sequences are TSWWSYY and QGS. Unmatched junction bases numbered 18, after V lost 1 base and J lost 0 bases. This chain's CDR3 is CALGEPRRPSYRLGYTDKLIF. The CDR3 DNA reads as TGTGCTCTTGGGGAACCTCGCCGGCCTTCCTACCGACTGGGTTACACCGATAAACTCATCTTT.

The chain couples TRDV1 to TRDJ1, with TRDD3 identical over 7 bases. This CDR3 spans 23 amino acids. CDR1 is TSWWSYY and CDR2 is QGS in the germline V gene. V was pared by 1 base and J by 0 bases, with 26 bases of the junction left unmatched. The DNA for the CDR3 is TGTGCTCTTGGGGAACGATATGTTATGGCGTACTGGGGTATTTCTGGTGACACCGATAAACTCATCTTT. As protein: CALGERYVMAYWGISGDTDKLIF.

This chain links TRDV1 with TRDJ1; 7 bases match TRDD3. V was clipped by 6 bases and J by 8 bases; unmatched bases: 27. The CDR3 is made up of 19 amino acids. CDR1 is TSWWSYY, CDR2 QGS, per germline. CDR3 in amino acids: CALGLLGTSPNGIGAKLIF. The DNA of the CDR3 is TGTGCTCTTGGTTTACTGGGGACGTCTCCCAATGGAATCGGGGCGAAACTCATCTTT.

A note on this clone: A single base separates this from a much larger clone, so it may be a read error. This same CDR3 is encoded by further DNA sequences in the sample. The V call is TRDV2, the J call TRDJ1, with 9 bases identical to TRDD3. The CDR3 is made up of 20 amino acids. The germline CDR1 and CDR2 sequences are GEAIGNYY and EKD. After removal of 0 bases from V and 3 bases from J, the junction contained 19 bases not matched to a gene. Written as DNA, the CDR3 is TGTGCCTGTGACACCTCCAAATTCCTATGCAGGGGGATACTTGCCGATAAACTCATCTTT. Protein: CACDTSKFLCRGILADKLIF.

In this sample, this clone turned up a few times. The J gene is TRDJ1, the V gene TRDV1, with 7 bases matching TRDD3. Germline values: CDR1 TSWWSYY, CDR2 QGS. The CDR3 totals 15 residues. V was clipped by 9 bases and J by 2 bases; unmatched bases: 12. CDR3 coding DNA: TGTGCTCTGGTTATCAGGGGGATCGGGACCGATAAACTCATCTTT. Its protein product is CALVIRGIGTDKLIF.

This clone is termed medium-sized (0.01 to 0.1%). Other DNA sequences from this sample encode an identical CDR3 as well. The V call is TRAV29/DV5, the J call TRDJ1, with 9 nucleotides matching TRDD3. CDR1 and CDR2 from the germline V gene are NSMFDY and ISSIKDK. This CDR3 comprises 19 residues. V lost 4 bases to trimming and J lost 0 bases; unmatched junction nucleotides: 19. CDR3 in amino acids: CAAALPDYVLGDHTDKLIF. In DNA, the CDR3 is TGTGCAGCAGCCTTGCCCGATTACGTACTGGGGGACCACACCGATAAACTCATCTTT.

This clone was seen a handful of times. The chain employs TRDV1 and TRDJ1; a weak D match, TRDD2 (5 bases). Germline CDR1 TSWWSYY, CDR2 QGS. V was clipped by 4 bases and J by 4 bases, with 25 bases between them. This CDR3 is 18 amino acids long. The CDR3 loop reads CALGATTGLHNSYDKLIF. In DNA form, the CDR3 reads TGTGCTCTTGGGGCCACTACCGGCCTTCACAACAGCTACGATAAACTCATCTTT.

Sample share makes this clone medium-sized. Additional DNA sequences in this sample encode the identical CDR3. This chain connects TRDV2 to TRDJ3, with 9 bases lining up with TRDD3. V was pared by 1 base and J by 3 bases, with 6 bases of the junction left unmatched. In germline, CDR1 is GEAIGNYY, CDR2 EKD. The CDR3 covers 18 residues. DNA of the CDR3: TGTGCCTGTGACACTTGGGGGATAGAGTGCTGGGACACCCGACAGATGTTTTTC. It yields the protein CACDTWGIECWDTRQMFF.

In this sample, this clone turned up a few times. The chain combines TRDV1 with TRDJ1; a possible D gene is TRDD3 (6 bases). This CDR3 contains 22 residues. V was pared by 0 bases and J by 0 bases, with 29 bases between. Germline V gives CDR1 TSWWSYY, CDR2 QGS. The CDR3 DNA reads TGTGCTCTTGGGGAACTTCCCCATCGGGGGGACGTGGAGGGGGAGTACACCGATAAACTCATCTTT. It encodes CALGELPHRGDVEGEYTDKLIF.

The J gene is TRDJ1, the V gene TRDV1; D gene uncertain. V dropped 0 bases and J dropped 8 bases, with 19 bases sitting between them. The CDR3 runs 16 residues. Germline lookup yields CDR1 TSWWSYY and CDR2 QGS. The CDR3: CALGELSPSENRKLIF. DNA for the CDR3: TGTGCTCTTGGGGAACTAAGCCCCTCGGAAAACCGGAAACTCATCTTT.

In this sample, this clone turned up a few times. The rearrangement uses TRDV1 and TRDJ1; no clear D gene. Germline V CDR1 and CDR2: TSWWSYY, QGS. The CDR3 has 14 amino acids. Deletions cut 4 bases from V and 1 base from J, with 10 bases between. This chain's CDR3 is CALGGRTTTDKLIF. In DNA, the CDR3 is TGTGCTCTTGGGGGGCGGACGACCACCGATAAACTCATCTTT.

The J gene is TRDJ1, the V gene TRDV1; the D gene is possibly TRDD3 (8 bases). V lost 3 bases to trimming and J lost 0 bases, with 38 bases between them. The CDR3 spans 24 residues. CDR1 and CDR2 from the germline V gene are TSWWSYY and QGS. The DNA for the CDR3 is TGTGCTCTTGGGGATTTTTCCCTCTCTTCCTGCCTACCCTTCCTGGGGGAGTACACCGATAAACTCATCTTT. It translates to CALGDFSLSSCLPFLGEYTDKLIF.

This clone was seen a few times. The rearrangement uses TRDV1 and TRDJ1; a possible D gene is TRDD3 (6 bases). The CDR3 extends over 22 amino acids. With 1 base removed from V and 0 bases from J, the gap between germline ends came to 30 bases. The germline gives CDR1 TSWWSYY, CDR2 QGS. The CDR3 reads CALGEHVPVPYGGYEYTDKLIF. The CDR3 DNA reads TGTGCTCTTGGGGAACATGTTCCCGTCCCCTATGGGGGCTATGAGTACACCGATAAACTCATCTTT.

This clone showed up just a few times. V usage is TRDV1 and J usage is TRDJ1; D unresolved. Trimming pared 5 bases from V and 1 base from J, leaving 17 bases between. Germline V gene data show CDR1 as TSWWSYY and CDR2 as QGS. The CDR3 runs to 16 residues. The CDR3 region has the DNA TGTGCTCTTGGGAGACGGTGGAAGTCCTCCACCGATAAACTCATCTTT. Its protein product is CALGRRWKSSTDKLIF.

This clone was seen only a few times. The chain recombines TRDV1 with TRDJ1; weak D call: TRDD2 (6 bases). The length of the CDR3 is 19 residues. The V end lost 0 bases, the J end lost 4 bases, and 24 bases lay between the germline ends. Germline V lookup: CDR1 TSWWSYY, CDR2 QGS. CDR3 loop: CALGELPTTNSGRYDKLIF. CDR3 nucleotide sequence: TGTGCTCTTGGGGAACTTCCTACGACTAATTCTGGGAGGTACGATAAACTCATCTTT.

This clone was detected a few times. The V and J genes are TRDV2 and TRDJ1; D is uncertain. Germline loops: CDR1 GEAIGNYY, CDR2 EKD. V lost 4 bases, J lost 0 bases, and 20 bases lay in between. The CDR3 sequence is 17 residues long. CDR3: CACESPGSYGYTDKLIF. The DNA of the CDR3 is TGTGCCTGTGAGAGTCCGGGGTCTTATGGGTACACCGATAAACTCATCTTT.

This clone was seen only a few times. This chain joins TRDV1 and TRDJ1, with D unresolved. The CDR3 length is 17 residues. Germline V gene sequence: CDR1 TSWWSYY, CDR2 QGS. Trimming shortened V by 1 base and J by 0 bases, and 15 bases separated the two germline ends. CDR3 region: CALGEQTERLYTDKLIF. The CDR3 DNA reads as TGTGCTCTTGGGGAACAGACTGAGCGTCTCTACACCGATAAACTCATCTTT.

This clone was seen a few times. This chain uses TRDV1 with TRDJ1; maybe TRDD3 (6 bases). The length of the CDR3 is 17 residues. In germline, CDR1 is TSWWSYY, CDR2 QGS. The V and J ends lost 2 bases and 1 base respectively, with 17 bases between them. The CDR3 region is CALGEDTTGGLTDKLIF. For the CDR3, the DNA is TGTGCTCTTGGGGAAGATACGACGGGGGGCCTCACCGATAAACTCATCTTT.